This section outlines one TCR beta chain sequence together with its context. Its antigen remains unidentified. This record comes from a study of T cell responses to AZD1222 COVID-19 vaccine. Study-wide findings and caveats: Two doses of AZD1222 preceded a rise in Spike-specific TCR breadth and depth.

Germline loops: CDR1 WSHSY, CDR2 SAAADI. Trimming removed 2 bases from V and 7 bases from J, with 8 bases in between. The CDR3 runs to 12 residues. Clones were sequenced by immunoSEQ multiplex PCR, and TCRdb holds only the in-frame ones, with some missing. Of 86,000 or so clones listed, 80% to 95% were seen once; the top ten hold 4.5%. The chain employs TRBV10-2 and TRBJ1-1, with unresolved D. The sequencing used peripheral blood, collected on day 0 of MenACWY control vaccination. The TCR comes from an adult in good health. This CDR3 reads CASSENANEAFF. In DNA form, the CDR3 reads TGCGCCAGCAGTGAGAACGCCAATGAAGCTTTCTTT.